The 9 T cell receptor beta chains presented below share a single source sample, sequenced in a study of human T cells and chemical hapten exposure. Described time point: patch test 3, about 24 weeks after DPC sensitization. This sample's treatment: therapeutic diphenylcyclopropenone sensitization with weekly scalp DPC. From the RACE reads, TCRdb called clonotypes with MiXCR, one entry per CDR3 protein. The sample contains 180,000 or so distinct CDR3 sequences, under 30% of which appear only once. This specimen consisted of whole blood, obtained in connection with sensitization to the hapten diphenylcyclopropenone (DPC). Receptors originate from a woman aged 40 to 55 with alopecia areata. Some clones in this sample may be carry-over from other donors' samples.

This clonotype was counted only a few times. Written as DNA, the CDR3 is TGTGCCAGCAGTGTGTACAATGAGCAGTTCTTC. It yields the protein CASSVYNEQFF. The V and J genes are TRBV27 and TRBJ2-1; the D is unclear. The V end lost 5 bases, the J end lost 4 bases, and 3 bases lay between the germline ends. Germline CDR1 MNHEY, CDR2 SMNVEV (reference sequence). The CDR3 is 11 residues long.

The genes are TRBV20-1 and TRBJ2-5, with TRBD2 as a possible D gene (6 bases). Looked up from germline, CDR1 is DFQATT and CDR2 is SNEGSKA (reference sequence). CDR3 length: 17 amino acids. Trimming cost V 2 bases and J 4 bases, with 23 bases left between them. Here the CDR3 reads CSARKGGARAGPETQYF. Written as DNA, the CDR3 is TGCAGTGCTAGAAAGGGAGGTGCCAGGGCGGGCCCAGAGACCCAGTACTTC.

V is TRBV20-1 and J is TRBJ1-5, with 7 positions matching TRBD1. J lost 3 bases, V lost 0 bases, and 8 bases had no gene match. CDR1 is DFQATT and CDR2 is SNEGSKA in the germline V gene (reference sequence). CDR3 length: 16 residues. CDR3 region: CSARDFGRGTNQPQHF. DNA of the CDR3: TGCAGTGCTAGAGATTTTGGCAGGGGGACCAATCAGCCCCAGCATTTT.

J is TRBJ2-3 and V is TRBV29-1; TRBD1 or TRBD2 may be the D gene (5 bases each). The ends were cut back, 8 bases at V and 0 bases at J, with 12 bases in the middle. Looked up from germline, CDR1 is SQVTM and CDR2 is ANQGSEA. This CDR3 has 13 amino acids. CDR3: CSSSRDSTDTQYF. The CDR3 nucleotides are TGCAGCTCGAGCCGGGACAGCACAGATACGCAGTATTTT.

The chain employs TRBV11-2 and TRBJ2-2; no clear D. The V end was cut by 5 bases, the J end by 7 bases, with 17 bases between. This CDR3 region has 15 residues. Germline V lookup: CDR1 SGHAT, CDR2 FQNNGV. CDR3 coding DNA: TGTGCCAGCAGCGTCCGAGGATCAGTCGTCGGGGAGCTGTTTTTT. Residues: CASSVRGSVVGELFF.

This clonotype was seen a few times. The J gene is TRBJ1-1, the V gene TRBV28; D is unclear. Trimming removed 6 bases at V and 6 bases at J, with 17 bases between. The CDR3 consists of 14 residues. Germline-derived CDR1 and CDR2 are MDHEN and SYDVKM. The DNA for the CDR3 is TGTGCCAGCAGGCCCCCTTCCCCGCGGCCTGAAGCTTTCTTT. Protein product: CASRPPSPRPEAFF.

V usage is TRBV6-2 or TRBV6-3 and J usage is TRBJ2-2, with D possibly matching TRBD1 (5 bases). Trimming took 0 bases from V and 5 from J, leaving 10 bases between them. From germline, CDR1 is MNHEY and CDR2 SVGEGT. The CDR3 runs 15 residues. CDR3 region: CASSYSRPGTGELFF. DNA for the CDR3: TGTGCCAGCAGTTACTCGCGTCCAGGGACCGGGGAGCTGTTTTTT.

This clonotype showed up just a few times. V usage is TRBV4-3 and J usage is TRBJ2-5, with TRBD1 matching over 8 bases. Trimming at V came to 3 bases and at J to 4 bases, leaving 4 bases not matched to a gene. The CDR3 is 14 amino acids. CDR1 is LGHNA, CDR2 YSLEER, per germline. The CDR3 sequence: CASSQLDRAETQYF. As DNA, the CDR3 is TGCGCCAGCAGCCAGCTGGACAGGGCAGAGACCCAGTACTTC.

This clonotype turned up a few times. The chain carries TRBV7-2 and TRBJ1-1; maybe TRBD1 (5 bases). Between the trimmed V and J ends, which lost 5 bases and 0 bases, there was a span of 13 bases. This CDR3 comprises 15 residues. Germline lookup yields CDR1 SGHTA and CDR2 FQGNSA. CDR3 bases: TGTGCCAGCAGCCCCCGACAGAAAATGAACACTGAAGCTTTCTTT. Amino acids: CASSPRQKMNTEAFF.